A selection of T cell receptor beta chains follows, all from one sample in a study of blood T cell repertoires in COVID-19. TCRdb's table, derived via immunoSEQ multiplex PCR, lists solely in-frame clones and lacks some. The data show just over 350,000 clones, roughly 87% seen once. Sequencing was performed on PBMCs or T cells enriched from blood (not recorded which). These TCRs come from a woman in her twenties or thirties who had recovered from COVID-19. CDR3s include the opening cysteine and the closing phenylalanine or tryptophan. Fields, in order: CDR3 protein, CDR3 DNA, clone size, V gene, D gene, J gene. A D gene is named only where the DNA matches it firmly. Part of the rows lack a size; the others show once, few, many or a class for expanded clones.

CASSGRQPQHF	TGTGCCAGCAGCGGGAGGCAGCCCCAGCATTTT	-	TRBV6-5	-	TRBJ1-5
CASREDRMNTEAFF	TGTGCCAGCAGAGAAGACAGGATGAACACTGAAGCTTTCTTT	-	TRBV6-1	-	TRBJ1-1
CASSRRTGGQTDTQYF	TGTGCCAGTAGTCGCCGGACAGGGGGCCAGACAGATACGCAGTATTTT	-	TRBV19	TRBD1	TRBJ2-3
CASSPPTGKLFF	TGTGCCAGCTCACCACCTACGGGAAAACTGTTTTTT	-	TRBV18	-	TRBJ1-4
CASSTISAGNYGYTF	TGTGCCAGTAGTACCATCTCGGCAGGGAACTATGGCTACACCTTC	-	TRBV19	-	TRBJ1-2
CASSTRDRVSNYGYTF	TGTGCCAGCAGCACCCGGGACAGGGTGTCTAACTATGGCTACACCTTC	once	TRBV7-9	TRBD1	TRBJ1-2
CASITGGSPNEQFF	TGTGCCAGCATAACAGGGGGGAGCCCCAATGAGCAGTTCTTC	-	TRBV28	TRBD1	TRBJ2-1
CATASRGSNQPQHF	TGTGCCACAGCGAGTCGGGGGAGCAATCAGCCCCAGCATTTT	-	TRBV6-5	-	TRBJ1-5
CASSVTGGSGTFF	TGTGCCAGCAGTGTGACAGGGGGCAGCGGGACTTTCTTT	-	TRBV28	TRBD1	TRBJ1-1
CASSPGQGVNYGYTF	TGTGCCAGCAGCCCCGGACAGGGAGTGAACTATGGCTACACCTTC	-	TRBV4-2	TRBD1	TRBJ1-2
CASSYPAGAHYEQYF	TGTGCCAGCAGTTACCCAGCGGGAGCCCACTACGAGCAGTACTTC	-	TRBV6-6	TRBD2	TRBJ2-7
CAPKGEIQYF	TGTGCCCCGAAGGGGGAGATTCAGTACTTC	-	TRBV10-3	-	TRBJ2-4
CASSLHSSSGSSQPQHF	TGTGCCAGCAGCTTACATAGTTCGAGCGGGAGTAGTCAGCCCCAGCATTTT	once	TRBV5-6	-	TRBJ1-5
CASSPPAGGFQETQYF	TGTGCCAGCTCCCCACCGGCAGGGGGGTTCCAAGAGACCCAGTACTTC	-	TRBV18	-	TRBJ2-5
CATSDSFTDYGYTF	TGTGCCACCAGTGACTCTTTCACGGACTATGGCTACACCTTC	-	TRBV24-1	-	TRBJ1-2
CASSLDRDGLNEQFF	TGCGCCAGCAGTCTCGACAGGGACGGACTCAATGAGCAGTTCTTC	-	TRBV23-1	TRBD1	TRBJ2-1
CASSQDVRERGYTF	TGTGCCAGCAGCCAAGATGTACGGGAACGGGGCTACACCTTC	-	TRBV4-2	-	TRBJ1-2
CASSMGQGWDTQYF	TGCGCCAGCAGCATGGGTCAGGGGTGGGATACGCAGTATTTT	once	TRBV5-1	-	TRBJ2-3
CASSQGLPVETQYF	TGCGCCAGCAGCCAAGGTCTCCCTGTAGAGACCCAGTACTTC	-	TRBV4-1	-	TRBJ2-5
CASSFSRVQVNTGELFF	TGCGCCAGCAGCTTCTCACGCGTTCAGGTGAACACCGGGGAGCTGTTTTTT	-	TRBV5-1	-	TRBJ2-2
CASSYEGVGNTEAFF	TGTGCCAGCAGTTACGAGGGTGTGGGAAACACTGAAGCTTTCTTT	-	TRBV6-5	-	TRBJ1-1
CATPLLRGPYEQYF	TGTGCCACCCCACTCCTCAGGGGGCCGTACGAGCAGTACTTC	-	TRBV6-5	TRBD1	TRBJ2-7
CASSLRGKLFF	TGTGCCAGCAGTTTGCGTGGAAAACTGTTTTTT	-	TRBV28	-	TRBJ1-4
CASSLGLAVDEQFF	TGTGCCAGCAGCTTGGGGCTAGCCGTCGATGAGCAGTTCTTC	-	TRBV5-6	-	TRBJ2-1
CASIGGSGRGSYNEQFF	TGTGCCAGTATAGGGGGTAGCGGGAGGGGTTCCTACAATGAGCAGTTCTTC	-	TRBV19	TRBD2	TRBJ2-1
CASRDDRVSGGYTF	TGTGCCAGCAGGGACGACAGGGTTTCGGGAGGCTACACCTTC	-	TRBV9	TRBD1	TRBJ1-2
CASGTSGTGELFF	TGTGCCTCGGGGACTAGCGGCACCGGGGAGCTGTTTTTT	-	TRBV3-1/TRBV3-2	TRBD2	TRBJ2-2
CATSDPNRPPYGYTF	TGTGCCACCAGTGATCCTAACAGGCCCCCCTATGGCTACACCTTC	-	TRBV24-1	-	TRBJ1-2
CASQAGDPHEQFF	TGTGCCTCCCAAGCGGGAGACCCCCATGAGCAGTTCTTC	-	TRBV24-1	TRBD2	TRBJ2-1